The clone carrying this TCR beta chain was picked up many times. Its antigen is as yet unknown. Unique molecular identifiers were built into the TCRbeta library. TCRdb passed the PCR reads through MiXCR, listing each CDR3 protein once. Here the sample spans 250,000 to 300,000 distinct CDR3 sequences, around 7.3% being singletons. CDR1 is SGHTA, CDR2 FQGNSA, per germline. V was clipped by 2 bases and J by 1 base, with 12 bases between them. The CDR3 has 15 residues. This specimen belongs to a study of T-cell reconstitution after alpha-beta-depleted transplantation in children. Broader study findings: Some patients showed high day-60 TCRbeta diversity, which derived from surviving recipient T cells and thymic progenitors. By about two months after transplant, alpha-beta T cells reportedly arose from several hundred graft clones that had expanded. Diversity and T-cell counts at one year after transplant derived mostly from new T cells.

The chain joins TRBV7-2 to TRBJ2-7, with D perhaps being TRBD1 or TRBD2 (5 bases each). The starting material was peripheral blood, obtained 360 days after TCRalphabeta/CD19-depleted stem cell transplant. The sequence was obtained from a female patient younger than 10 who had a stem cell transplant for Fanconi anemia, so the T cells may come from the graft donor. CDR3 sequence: CASSLSPGTSYEQYF. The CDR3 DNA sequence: TGTGCCAGCAGCTTATCCCCAGGGACGTCCTACGAGCAGTACTTC.